A single sample is the source of the 12 T cell receptor beta chains below, sequenced in a study of blood T cell repertoires in COVID-19. Libraries were prepared by immunoSEQ multiplex PCR; TCRdb keeps only in-frame clonotypes and omits some of them. The sample includes fewer than 250,000 clones, roughly 89% of them seen just once. Material: PBMCs or T cells enriched from blood (not recorded which). The receptors shown here come from a young man who had been exposed to COVID-19.

The chain carries TRBV7-8 and TRBJ2-4; 7 bases line up with TRBD2. Germline assignment: CDR1 SGHVS and CDR2 FQNEAQ. V lost 6 bases to trimming and J lost 1 base; unmatched junction nucleotides: 12. The CDR3 contains 17 residues. Written as DNA, the CDR3 is TGTGCCAGCAGTTCGAGCGGGACCCCGGGGGCCAAAAACATTCAGTACTTC. It translates to CASSSSGTPGAKNIQYF. Looking up the rest from reference TRBV7-8 and TRBJ2-4 gives the full variable domain: GAGVSQSPRYKVAKRGQDVALRCDPISGHVSLFWYQQALGQGPEFLTYFQNEAQLDKSGLPSDRFFAERPEGSVSTLKIQRTQQEDSAVYLCASSSSGTPGAKNIQYFGAGTRLSVL.

This chain joins TRBV5-1 and TRBJ1-2, with a possible D match to TRBD1 (6 bases). There are 14 residues in the CDR3. V shed 0 bases and J shed 9 bases, with 15 bases lying between them. Germline values: CDR1 SGHRS, CDR2 YFSETQ. The CDR3 DNA reads as TGCGCCAGCAGCTTGGAAGCAGGGGACCAGCGCTACACCTTC. It is translated as CASSLEAGDQRYTF.

The V and J genes are TRBV18 and TRBJ1-2, with D hard to call. The CDR3 contains 17 residues. Germline V gives CDR1 KGHSH, CDR2 LQKENI. Trimming took 3 bases from V and 0 from J, leaving 17 bases between them. As DNA, the CDR3 is TGTGCCAGCTCACCGGAGCGTATTAAGCGGGCTAACTATGGCTACACCTTC. This encodes CASSPERIKRANYGYTF. The variable domain in full, with the rest retrieved from reference TRBV18 and TRBJ1-2, is NAGVMQNPRHLVRRRGQEARLRCSPMKGHSHVYWYRQLPEEGLKFMVYLQKENIIDESGMPKERFSAEFPKEGPSILRIQQVVRGDSAAYFCASSPERIKRANYGYTFGSGTRLTVV.

This clone appeared a few times. This sequence joins TRBV10-3 and TRBJ1-5; D possibly corresponds to TRBD1 (5 bases). Looked up from germline, CDR1 is ENHRY and CDR2 is SYGVKD. The CDR3 is made up of 14 amino acids. V was shortened by 6 bases and J by 4 bases, with 13 bases between the two germline ends. This chain's CDR3 is CAISSHGGNQPQHF. The CDR3, as DNA: TGTGCCATCAGCAGTCACGGGGGGAATCAGCCCCAGCATTTT.

This sequence joins TRBV29-1 and TRBJ2-5, with D possibly matching TRBD2 (6 bases). The CDR3 consists of 12 residues. V dropped 7 bases and J dropped 5 bases, with 14 bases sitting between them. Germline CDR1 SQVTM, CDR2 ANQGSEA. The chain's CDR3 is CSAYYGRETQYF. The CDR3 bases are TGCAGCGCGTATTATGGGAGGGAGACCCAGTACTTC.

J is TRBJ1-2 and V is TRBV24-1; no definite D call. Germline CDR1 reads KGHDR; CDR2 reads SFDVKD. The CDR3 has 16 amino acids. V gave up 1 base and J gave up 4 bases, with 15 bases separating them. The CDR3 DNA sequence: TGTGCCACCAGTGATTTTCGAGGGCAGAGAGTCTATGGCTACACCTTC. It encodes CATSDFRGQRVYGYTF.

The count of this clone is one. This chain uses TRBV4-3 with TRBJ1-1, with D unclear. V was cut by 3 bases and J by 0 bases, with 11 bases left in between. The CDR3 loop spans 15 amino acids. Germline lookup yields CDR1 LGHNA and CDR2 YSLEER. The CDR3 region has the DNA TGCGCCAGCAGCCAGGGCATCCGCGTGAACACTGAAGCTTTCTTT. This sequence encodes CASSQGIRVNTEAFF.

The J gene is TRBJ1-1, the V gene TRBV6-6; maybe TRBD1 (5 bases). Germline V lookup: CDR1 MNHNY, CDR2 SVGAGI (reference sequence). Trimming took 2 bases from V and 1 from J, leaving 11 bases between them. The CDR3 has 15 residues. The CDR3 DNA is TGTGCCAGCAGTTACGGAGGGGATAGGAACACTGAAGCTTTCTTT. As protein: CASSYGGDRNTEAFF.

The chain is built from TRBV27 and TRBJ1-3, with 7 bases aligning to TRBD1. The V and J ends lost 5 bases and 5 bases, in that order; junction bases with no gene match: 12. CDR3 size: 16 residues. The V gene's germline CDR1 is MNHEY and CDR2 SMNVEV (reference sequence). The CDR3 DNA sequence: TGTGCCAGCAGTCTAAAAGGGACAGTTGGAAGAAACACCATATATTTT. Its protein is CASSLKGTVGRNTIYF.

The chain couples TRBV7-9 to TRBJ1-4; no clear D gene. The CDR3 sequence is 16 residues long. The V gene lost 1 base and the J gene lost 5 bases, with 14 bases spanning the gap. Germline CDR1 reads SEHNR; CDR2 reads FQNEAQ (reference sequence). The CDR3 sequence: CASSLVGGIPNEKLFF. DNA of the CDR3: TGTGCCAGCAGCTTAGTGGGCGGGATTCCGAATGAAAAACTGTTTTTT.

This rearrangement joins TRBV4-1 to TRBJ1-2, with 9 nucleotides matching TRBD1. The V segment lost 1 base and the J segment 8 bases; nucleotides outside the gene matches: 11. The CDR3 contains 16 residues. CDR1 MGHRA and CDR2 YSYEKL come from the germline V gene. The CDR3 DNA sequence: TGCGCCAGCAGCCAAGTCGGGGGACAGGGCTTATGGGGCTACACCTTC. Amino acid sequence: CASSQVGGQGLWGYTF.

The chain combines TRBV7-7 with TRBJ2-2, with D maybe TRBD2 (5 bases). Germline V gives CDR1 SSHAT, CDR2 FNYEAQ (reference sequence). V was clipped by 1 base and J by 4 bases, with 10 bases between them. The CDR3 is 15 amino acids. Here the CDR3 DNA reads TGTGCCAGCAGCTTAGATCCGGGGATCACCGGGGAGCTGTTTTTT. As protein: CASSLDPGITGELFF.